This T cell receptor (beta chain) comes out of a study of T cells in localized non-small cell lung cancer. Study results and limitations: Adjacent uninvolved lung tissue had the highest T cell clonality, exceeding tumor.

Of note for this clone: Its antigen is currently unknown.

Germline V gives CDR1 MNHNS, CDR2 SASEGT. V was pared by 3 bases and J by 5 bases, with 8 bases between. The length of the CDR3 is 13 residues. Using immunoSEQ multiplex PCR, the repertoire was profiled, and TCRdb retains in-frame clones only, with some absent. The sample records about 40,000 clones, more than 75% being singletons. The rearrangement uses TRBV6-1 and TRBJ1-5; D call uncertain. The starting material was peripheral blood, obtained before any cancer treatment. This clonotype was sampled from a man aged 18 to 49 with stage I lung adenocarcinoma. DNA for the CDR3: TGTGCCAGCAGTGAGGACCGTTATCAGCCCCAGCATTTT. Translated: CASSEDRYQPQHF.